Presented here are 22 T cell receptor beta chains from one specimen sequenced in a study of T cell responses to AZD1222 COVID-19 vaccine (dated by TCRdb to about 2021). The time point tag for this specimen amounts to: baseline before first vaccination. The receptor library was made with the immunoSEQ multiplex PCR assay. TCRdb mirrors the immuneACCESS table, restricted to in-frame sequences. Some clones are absent from its copies; in checked studies, under half trace to an unresolved V gene, and the reason for the others is unknown. The sample contains approximately 170,000 clones, around 90% of them found a single time. The leading ten clones occupy 4.4% of the sample. Material: peripheral blood, obtained on day 0 of AZD1222 vaccination. Receptors were obtained from an adult in good health.

This chain uses TRBV5-1 with TRBJ2-1, with D hard to call. V lost 4 bases to trimming and J lost 0 bases, with 11 bases between them. Germline V gene lookup returns CDR1 SGHRS and CDR2 YFSETQ. This CDR3 comprises 15 residues. CDR3 DNA: TGCGCCAGCAGCCCGGTATCAACCTCCTACAATGAGCAGTTCTTC. Translated, it gives CASSPVSTSYNEQFF.

The genes are TRBV19 and TRBJ1-5; 12 bases agree with TRBD1. The germline V gene encodes CDR1 LNHDA and CDR2 SQIVND (reference sequence). V gave up 2 bases and J gave up 6 bases; unmatched junction bases: 5. The length of the CDR3 is 16 residues. In nucleotides, the CDR3 is TGTGCCAGTAGTATAAGGGGACAGGGGGCTGGTCAGCCCCAGCATTTT. Protein sequence: CASSIRGQGAGQPQHF.

This clone was found a few times. The gene calls are TRBV7-6 and TRBJ2-7; 10 bases map to TRBD2. The CDR3 has 15 residues. V lost 1 base to trimming and J lost 6 bases; unmatched junction nucleotides: 6. From germline, CDR1 is SGHVS and CDR2 FNYEAQ. CDR3 bases: TGTGCCAGCAGCTTAGGGCTAGCGGGAGAAGGCGAGCAGTACTTC. Residues: CASSLGLAGEGEQYF.

This clone occurred once. The rearrangement links TRBV19 to TRBJ2-1; D not resolved. Trimming shortened V by 5 bases and J by 9 bases, and 8 bases separated the two germline ends. Per germline, CDR1 LNHDA and CDR2 SQIVND (reference sequence). The CDR3 consists of 11 residues. This CDR3 is CASSSSGEQFF. The CDR3 coding sequence is TGTGCCAGTAGTTCCTCCGGTGAGCAGTTCTTC.

DNA of the CDR3: TGTGCCAGCAGTCACCGAGGGTGGGAGAGTGGCGATGAGCAGTTCTTC. Amino acid sequence: CASSHRGWESGDEQFF. The chain couples TRBV2 to TRBJ2-1; D may be TRBD2 (5 bases). Germline V gives CDR1 SNHLY, CDR2 FYNNEI. The CDR3 length is 16 residues. The ends were cut back, 5 bases at V and 8 bases at J, with 22 bases in the middle.

The rearrangement links TRBV20-1 to TRBJ1-2; D gene ambiguous. Germline V gives CDR1 DFQATT, CDR2 SNEGSKA (reference sequence). This CDR3 is built from 8 residues. The CDR3 nucleotides are TGCGGTAATTATGGCTACACCTTC. This gives the protein CGNYGYTF.

The rearrangement uses TRBV7-2 and TRBJ2-7; the D gene is possibly TRBD2 (6 bases). The germline gives CDR1 SGHTA, CDR2 FQGNSA. Deletions cut 3 bases from V and 7 bases from J, with 16 bases between. This CDR3 has 14 residues. CDR3 DNA sequence: TGTGCCAGCAGCTTCCCGGGACTGTACGCGGAGCAGTACTTC. Its translation is CASSFPGLYAEQYF.

The rearrangement joins TRBV2 to TRBJ2-7, with D tentatively TRBD1 (5 bases). The V end was cut by 8 bases, the J end by 2 bases, with 16 bases between. Germline assignment: CDR1 SNHLY and CDR2 FYNNEI. This CDR3 is 14 amino acids long. The CDR3 protein is CASVGPELPYEQYF. The DNA for the CDR3 is TGTGCCAGCGTGGGGCCGGAGTTACCCTACGAGCAGTACTTC.

This chain uses TRBV5-6 with TRBJ2-7; 9 bases fit TRBD1. V trimming: 1 base; J trimming: 1 base; junction bases outside the gene matches: 9. CDR3 length equals 17 residues. Germline values: CDR1 SGHDT, CDR2 YYEEEE. CDR3 coding DNA: TGTGCCAGCAGCTTGTTCCCAGGGACAGGGAGTTCCTACGAGCAGTACTTC. This gives the protein CASSLFPGTGSSYEQYF.

J is TRBJ1-1 and V is TRBV19; 9 bases are shared with TRBD1. Germline CDR1 reads LNHDA; CDR2 reads SQIVND (reference sequence). This CDR3 comprises 13 residues. V lost 6 bases, J lost 6 bases, and 5 bases stayed unmatched. The CDR3 region has the DNA TGTGCCAGTAGGGGGACAGGGTTTGCTGAAGCTTTCTTT. Its protein is CASRGTGFAEAFF.

The V call is TRBV5-6, the J call TRBJ1-1; no firm D call. Trimming removed 3 bases from V and 2 bases from J, with 11 bases in between. Germline lookup yields CDR1 SGHDT and CDR2 YYEEEE. The CDR3 runs to 14 residues. This CDR3 reads CASSSPPENTEAFF. CDR3 sequence (DNA): TGTGCCAGCAGCTCCCCGCCGGAAAACACTGAAGCTTTCTTT.

The CDR3 reads CASSNRGASFMGTGELFF. The CDR3 DNA is TGTGCCAGTAGTAACAGGGGAGCCTCCTTTATGGGCACCGGGGAGCTGTTTTTT. The chain employs TRBV19 and TRBJ2-2; TRBD1 matches 7 bases. Trimming cost V 4 bases and J 4 bases; bases outside gene matches: 15. The germline V gene has CDR1 LNHDA and CDR2 SQIVND (reference sequence). The CDR3 length is 18 residues.

The chain carries TRBV7-9 and TRBJ1-4; D is perhaps TRBD1 (6 bases). The CDR3 consists of 15 residues. The V end was cut by 1 base, the J end by 5 bases, with 11 bases between. Germline lookup yields CDR1 SEHNR and CDR2 FQNEAQ (reference sequence). The CDR3 DNA follows: TGTGCCAGCAGCTTAGGGGGGCTGAAAAATGAAAAACTGTTTTTT. Translation: CASSLGGLKNEKLFF.

The chain's CDR3 is CAWRRGFSTDTQYF. In DNA, the CDR3 is TGTGCCTGGAGACGAGGGTTTAGCACAGATACGCAGTATTTT. The V gene is TRBV30, the J gene TRBJ2-3, with a tentative D call TRBD2 (5 bases). This CDR3 has 14 amino acids. Germline V gene sequence: CDR1 GTSNPN, CDR2 SVGIG (reference sequence). Trimming shortened V by 3 bases and J by 0 bases, and 10 bases separated the two germline ends.

The chain uses TRBV5-1 and TRBJ1-6; 9 bases line up with TRBD1. CDR1 SGHRS and CDR2 YFSETQ come from the germline V gene. The CDR3 totals 13 residues. V lost 0 bases and J lost 11; bases outside the gene matches: 0. The CDR3 DNA follows: TGCGCCAGCAGCTTGGGGACAGGGGCACCCCTCCACTTT. Residues: CASSLGTGAPLHF.

The rearrangement links TRBV11-2 to TRBJ2-1; TRBD1 matches at 7 bases. Germline values: CDR1 SGHAT, CDR2 FQNNGV. The V and J ends lost 5 bases and 3 bases, in that order; junction bases with no gene match: 10. This CDR3 is 16 amino acids long. Here the CDR3 reads CASSLTGTAIYNEQFF. CDR3 nucleotides: TGTGCCAGCAGCCTTACCGGGACAGCGATCTACAATGAGCAGTTCTTC.

V gene TRBV29-1 combines with J gene TRBJ2-2; 11 nucleotides align to TRBD1. Germline CDR1 is SQVTM and CDR2 is ANQGSEA. Trimming at V came to 6 bases and at J to 7 bases, leaving 10 bases not matched to a gene. CDR3 length equals 15 residues. CDR3 sequence (DNA): TGCAGCGTCTACAGAGGGACAGGGGGTGGCGGGGAGCTGTTTTTT. Its protein product is CSVYRGTGGGGELFF.

The rearrangement links TRBV13 to TRBJ2-7, with a possible D match to TRBD1 (5 bases). This CDR3 has 14 residues. Trimming took 5 bases from V and 3 from J, leaving 14 bases between them. Germline CDR1 reads PRHDT; CDR2 reads FYEKMQ (reference sequence). CDR3 nucleotides: TGTGCCAGCAGCCTCGGACAAGAAGTCTACGAGCAGTACTTC. This codes for CASSLGQEVYEQYF.

This chain connects TRBV9 to TRBJ2-2; the D is unclear. The CDR3 totals 16 residues. Deletions cut 0 bases from V and 4 bases from J, with 13 bases between. Germline V gene data show CDR1 as SGDLS and CDR2 as YYNGEE. This CDR3 is CASSVGLTAITGELFF. CDR3 nucleotide sequence: TGTGCCAGCAGCGTAGGACTCACCGCAATCACCGGGGAGCTGTTTTTT.

J is TRBJ2-7 and V is TRBV28; D not certain. This CDR3 comprises 12 residues. Between the trimmed V and J ends, which lost 2 bases and 5 bases, there was a span of 7 bases. Per the germline V gene, CDR1 is MDHEN and CDR2 is SYDVKM. The CDR3 spells CASSLDGHEQYF. The CDR3 DNA sequence: TGTGCCAGCAGTTTAGATGGCCACGAGCAGTACTTC.

This chain connects TRBV11-3 to TRBJ2-7; 9 nucleotides line up with TRBD1. V shed 6 bases, J shed 3 bases, and the junction held 12 bases outside the gene matches. Germline assignment: CDR1 SGHNT and CDR2 YENEEA. The CDR3 runs to 16 residues. CDR3 in amino acids: CASRPRRGTGNYEQYF. In nucleotides, the CDR3 is TGTGCCAGCAGGCCACGCCGTGGGACAGGGAACTACGAGCAGTACTTC.

The rearrangement uses TRBV3-1 (or the pseudogene TRBV3-2) and TRBJ2-4, with 8 nucleotides matching TRBD1. This CDR3 is 23 amino acids long. Germline V lookup: CDR1 LGHDT, CDR2 YNNKEL (reference sequence). V lost 4 bases and J lost 3; bases outside the gene matches: 29. This CDR3 reads CASSLKSGTGIIWGGWGKNIQYF. CDR3 nucleotide sequence: TGTGCCAGCAGCCTAAAGTCCGGGACAGGAATAATATGGGGTGGCTGGGGCAAAAACATTCAGTACTTC.